The next 10 T cell receptor beta chains were all read from a single sample in a study of cytomegalovirus exposure and HLA in healthy donors. PCR employed 60 Vbeta and 13 Jbeta primers. The data were produced by immunoSEQ multiplex PCR, yet TCRdb's version contains in-frame clones alone and is incomplete. The profile shows about 94,000 clones, about three quarters of them singletons. The specimen sequenced was PBMCs. These receptors were collected from a middle-aged man in good health and CMV-seropositive.

This chain links TRBV6-6 with TRBJ1-3; D uncertain. This CDR3 is built from 14 residues. Germline-derived CDR1 and CDR2 are MNHNY and SVGAGI (reference sequence). Trimming left V 8 bases short and J 1 base short, with 12 bases between. CDR3 DNA: TGTGCCAGCGGTCTCAGGCCTTCTGGAAACACCATATATTTT. It translates to CASGLRPSGNTIYF.

This rearrangement joins TRBV16 to TRBJ2-1, with D uncertain. The CDR3 runs to 12 residues. Germline V gene sequence: CDR1 KGHSY, CDR2 FQNENV. The V end lost 2 bases, the J end lost 7 bases, and 6 bases lay between the germline ends. This chain's CDR3 is CASSQGRNEQFF. The CDR3 region has the DNA TGTGCCAGCAGCCAAGGCAGAAATGAGCAGTTCTTC.

This clone was seen a handful of times. The genes are TRBV5-4 and TRBJ1-1, with a possible D match to TRBD1 (6 bases). CDR1 is SGHNT, CDR2 YYREEE, per germline (reference sequence). Trimming removed 0 bases from V and 5 bases from J, with 11 bases in between. This CDR3 comprises 14 residues. CDR3 protein: CASSLEAGVTEAFF. DNA of the CDR3: TGTGCCAGCAGCTTGGAGGCAGGGGTTACTGAAGCTTTCTTT. The full variable domain, in which reference TRBV5-4 and TRBJ1-1 provide the parts outside the CDR3, is ETGVTQSPTHLIKTRGQQVTLRCSSQSGHNTVSWYQQALGQGPQFIFQYYREEENGRGNFPPRFSGLQFPNYSSELNVNALELDDSALYLCASSLEAGVTEAFFGQGTRLTVV.

The rearrangement uses TRBV5-1 and TRBJ2-5, with a possible D match to TRBD2 (6 bases). Germline CDR1 reads SGHRS; CDR2 reads YFSETQ. Trimming shortened V by 6 bases and J by 7 bases, and 13 bases separated the two germline ends. This CDR3 contains 12 residues. The CDR3: CASKEPEGTQYF. CDR3 in DNA: TGCGCCAGCAAGGAGCCGGAGGGGACCCAGTACTTC.

This chain links TRBV4-3 with TRBJ2-3; possibly TRBD2 for D (7 bases). This CDR3 has 14 residues. Germline lookup yields CDR1 LGHNA and CDR2 YSLEER. V lost 1 base, J lost 6 bases, and 11 bases lay in between. Here the CDR3 reads CASSQVGGRDTQYF. DNA of the CDR3: TGCGCCAGCAGCCAAGTCGGGGGGCGCGATACGCAGTATTTT.

In its sample, this clone was seen a few times. The chain joins TRBV10-3 to TRBJ2-5, with 7 bases lining up with TRBD2. The germline V gene has CDR1 ENHRY and CDR2 SYGVKD. This CDR3 has 13 amino acids. Trimming removed 7 bases from V and 3 bases from J; junction bases left unmatched: 5. The CDR3 DNA reads as TGTGCCATCAAGTTGGCGGGGGAAGAGACCCAGTACTTC. Its translation is CAIKLAGEETQYF.

The chain recombines TRBV7-3 with TRBJ2-7, with 9 bases fitting TRBD1. The ends lost 5 bases at V and 7 bases at J; junction bases unmatched: 6. This CDR3 region has 13 residues. Germline-derived CDR1 and CDR2 are SGHTA and FQGTGA. The CDR3 DNA sequence: TGTGCCAGCAGCCGGGGACAGGGAGGGGAGCAGTACTTC. Translation: CASSRGQGGEQYF.

This rearrangement joins TRBV5-4 to TRBJ2-3, with 7 bases aligning to TRBD2. Germline CDR1 is SGHNT and CDR2 is YYREEE (reference sequence). The CDR3 is made up of 15 amino acids. V shed 1 base, J shed 5 bases, and the junction held 7 bases outside the gene matches. The CDR3 DNA reads as TGTGCCAGCAGCTTGATGGGGAGGGTTATAGATACGCAGTATTTT. Translation: CASSLMGRVIDTQYF.

This chain connects TRBV15 to TRBJ2-6, with D possibly TRBD1 on 5 matching bases. Germline loops: CDR1 LNHNV, CDR2 YYDKDF (reference sequence). This CDR3 has 16 amino acids. V was pared by 0 bases and J by 1 base, with 7 bases between. The CDR3 coding sequence is TGTGCCACCAGCAGAGATCGACAGTCTGGGGCCAACGTCCTGACTTTC. As protein: CATSRDRQSGANVLTF.

The rearrangement joins TRBV19 to TRBJ2-1; D is uncertain. Trimming removed 5 bases from V and 0 bases from J, with 11 bases in between. The germline V gene encodes CDR1 LNHDA and CDR2 SQIVND (reference sequence). The CDR3 is made up of 15 amino acids. The CDR3 loop reads CASSDSGGSYNEQFF. DNA for the CDR3: TGTGCCAGTAGTGACTCTGGCGGCTCCTACAATGAGCAGTTCTTC. The entire variable domain, with the rest obtained from reference TRBV19 and TRBJ2-1, is as follows: DGGITQSPKYLFRKEGQNVTLSCEQNLNHDAMYWYRQDPGQGLRLIYYSQIVNDFQKGDIAEGYSVSREKKESFPLTVTSAQKNPTAFYLCASSDSGGSYNEQFFGPGTRLTVL.